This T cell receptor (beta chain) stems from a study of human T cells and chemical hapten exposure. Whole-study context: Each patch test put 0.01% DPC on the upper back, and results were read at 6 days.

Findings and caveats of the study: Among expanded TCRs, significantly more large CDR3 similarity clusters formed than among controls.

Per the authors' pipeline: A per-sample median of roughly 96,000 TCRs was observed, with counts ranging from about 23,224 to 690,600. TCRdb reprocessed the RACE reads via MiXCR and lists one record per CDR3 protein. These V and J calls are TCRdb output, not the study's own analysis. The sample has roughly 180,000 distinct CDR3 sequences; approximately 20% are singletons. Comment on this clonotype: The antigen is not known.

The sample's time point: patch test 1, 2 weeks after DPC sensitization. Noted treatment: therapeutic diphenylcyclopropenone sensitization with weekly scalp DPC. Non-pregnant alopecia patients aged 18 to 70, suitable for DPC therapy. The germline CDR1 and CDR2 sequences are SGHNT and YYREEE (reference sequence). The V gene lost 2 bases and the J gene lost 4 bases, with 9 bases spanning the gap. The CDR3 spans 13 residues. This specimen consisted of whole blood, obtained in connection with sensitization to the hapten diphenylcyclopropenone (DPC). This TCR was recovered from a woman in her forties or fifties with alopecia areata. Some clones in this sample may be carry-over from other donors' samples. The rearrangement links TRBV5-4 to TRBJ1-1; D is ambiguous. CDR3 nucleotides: TGTGCCAGCAGCTTTGTCGGACGCACTGAAGCTTTCTTT. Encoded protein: CASSFVGRTEAFF. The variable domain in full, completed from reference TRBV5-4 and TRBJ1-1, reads ETGVTQSPTHLIKTRGQQVTLRCSSQSGHNTVSWYQQALGQGPQFIFQYYREEENGRGNFPPRFSGLQFPNYSSELNVNALELDDSALYLCASSFVGRTEAFFGQGTRLTVV.